This T cell receptor (beta chain) is drawn from a study of graft-versus-host responses after intestinal transplantation. For the study at large: Among the recipients, transplants were multivisceral, liver-intestinal, or isolated intestinal. Findings and caveats of the study: Peak circulating GvH clone levels were associated with early post-transplant HvG declines. GvH clones were found in recipient marrow; some appeared first in ileum or blood.

A note on this clone: Its antigen is undetermined.

Repertoires were generated with immunoSEQ multiplex PCR, while TCRdb's copy carries only in-frame clones and drops some. This sample has some 130,000 clones, with roughly 92% found just once. Germline V gene sequence: CDR1 MGHRA, CDR2 YSYEKL. The ends were cut back, 0 bases at V and 7 bases at J, with 7 bases in the middle. CDR3 length equals 13 residues. The chain recombines TRBV4-1 with TRBJ1-3; D gene ambiguous. Material: unstimulated CD4+ T cells sorted from spleen or lymph node cells, obtained before intestinal transplant. This receptor was identified in a human donor who received an intestinal transplant. In DNA, the CDR3 is TGCGCCAGCAGCCAAGATAGGGAGAACACCATATATTTT. Its protein product is CASSQDRENTIYF.